These 26 T cell receptor beta chains were sequenced from one sample in a study of monozygotic twins with inflammatory bowel disease (dated by TCRdb to the late 2010s). Libraries came from 5' RACE. The instrument given in TCRdb is Illumina HiSeq 2500. The reads were reprocessed in TCRdb, with one entry per CDR3 protein sequence and no accompanying DNA. Per the sample table, the count is fewer than 350,000 distinct CDR3 sequences. Under 2.5% of the sample lies in the top ten. The sequenced material came from blood. All receptors come from a human donor with ulcerative colitis or Crohn's disease, or a healthy co-twin of an affected twin (not recorded which).

The V gene is TRBV28, the J gene TRBJ2-7. CDR3 size: 14 residues. The V gene's germline CDR1 is MDHEN and CDR2 SYDVKM. CDR3 amino acids: CASRVASSGYEQYF.

The V call is TRBV20-1, the J call TRBJ2-5; TCRdb lists TRBD2, though no DNA is available to test this call. The germline CDR1 and CDR2 sequences are DFQATT and SNEGSKA (reference sequence). This CDR3 region has 15 residues. CDR3 region: CSASLAGGGQETQYF.

The chain joins TRBV20-1 to TRBJ2-7; lacking DNA, the TRBD2 call made by TCRdb goes unchecked. The germline V gene has CDR1 DFQATT and CDR2 SNEGSKA (reference sequence). This CDR3 region has 14 residues. CDR3 region: CSATLSGSVYEQYF.

V is TRBV20-1 and J is TRBJ2-3; as DNA is missing, the TRBD1 call by TCRdb cannot be tested. CDR3 length: 15 amino acids. The V gene's germline CDR1 is DFQATT and CDR2 SNEGSKA (reference sequence). This chain's CDR3 is CSAGPPNSYTDTQYF.

The rearrangement uses TRBV6-1 and TRBJ2-1; TCRdb proposes TRBD2, but this gene call is untestable without DNA. The CDR3 is 15 amino acids. The germline CDR1 and CDR2 sequences are MNHNS and SASEGT. CDR3 region: CASSMQSPYSNEQFF.

This chain joins TRBV5-4 and TRBJ2-5. The CDR3 extends over 14 amino acids. Germline values: CDR1 SGHNT, CDR2 YYREEE (reference sequence). This CDR3 reads CASSLVGDGETQYF.

This chain links TRBV4-1 with TRBJ2-1; there is no DNA to check the TCRdb D call of TRBD2. The CDR3 is made up of 15 amino acids. Per the germline V gene, CDR1 is MGHRA and CDR2 is YSYEKL. This chain's CDR3 is CASSLRLAREDEQFF.

The chain recombines TRBV28 with TRBJ2-5; TCRdb selects TRBD1, and the lack of DNA leaves this call unchecked. This CDR3 has 15 residues. Germline V gives CDR1 MDHEN, CDR2 SYDVKM. The CDR3 reads CASSPIQGRGETQYF.

V is TRBV11-2 and J is TRBJ2-7; TCRdb reports TRBD1, a call that lacks DNA to check it against. The CDR3 loop spans 18 amino acids. Germline values: CDR1 SGHAT, CDR2 FQNNGV. The CDR3: CASSLRLGTGLTSYEQYF.

The chain recombines TRBV24-1 with TRBJ2-1; TCRdb selects TRBD2, and the lack of DNA leaves this call unchecked. The CDR3 has 17 amino acids. Looked up from germline, CDR1 is KGHDR and CDR2 is SFDVKD. The chain's CDR3 is CATSDRSPSGRAFEQFF.

The chain couples TRBV28 to TRBJ2-5; TCRdb lists TRBD2, though no DNA is available to test this call. Germline loops: CDR1 MDHEN, CDR2 SYDVKM. The CDR3 runs 13 residues. CDR3 amino acids: CASRPSGRETQYF.

This chain uses TRBV28 with TRBJ2-7; TCRdb selects TRBD2, and the lack of DNA leaves this call unchecked. The CDR3 length is 14 residues. Germline V gives CDR1 MDHEN, CDR2 SYDVKM. CDR3 protein: CASSSRDSSYEQYF.

The rearrangement uses TRBV14 and TRBJ2-1; TCRdb's D call, TRBD2, is unchecked because there is no DNA. There are 14 residues in the CDR3. Germline V CDR1 and CDR2: SGHDN, FVKESK. CDR3 sequence reads: CASSKAGTYNEQFF.

This sequence joins TRBV20-1 and TRBJ1-1. There are 13 residues in the CDR3. Looked up from germline, CDR1 is DFQATT and CDR2 is SNEGSKA (reference sequence). CDR3: CSATPDRNTEAFF.

The CDR3 spells CASSFSLGLQETQYF. This chain links TRBV12-3 or TRBV12-4 with TRBJ2-5; the D gene TCRdb calls, TRBD2, cannot be checked with no DNA. This CDR3 comprises 15 residues.

The rearrangement links TRBV7-8 to TRBJ2-4; the TRBD1 assignment by TCRdb is unverifiable without DNA. The CDR3 loop spans 14 amino acids. In germline, CDR1 is SGHVS, CDR2 FQNEAQ. CDR3 sequence: CASIEDRSKNIQYF.

The chain couples TRBV7-2 to TRBJ1-2; TCRdb returns TRBD1, unconfirmable since there is no DNA. The germline V gene has CDR1 SGHTA and CDR2 FQGNSA. CDR3 length: 15 amino acids. The CDR3 protein is CASSPGQGLRHGYTF.

V gene TRBV28 combines with J gene TRBJ1-5. Per germline, CDR1 MDHEN and CDR2 SYDVKM. CDR3 length: 14 residues. This CDR3 reads CASSLGFSNQPQHF.

The chain combines TRBV5-4 with TRBJ2-1. The V gene's germline CDR1 is SGHNT and CDR2 YYREEE (reference sequence). The length of the CDR3 is 11 residues. The CDR3 loop reads CASSLFSEQFF. The complete variable domain, with remaining parts taken from reference TRBV5-4 and TRBJ2-1, reads ETGVTQSPTHLIKTRGQQVTLRCSSQSGHNTVSWYQQALGQGPQFIFQYYREEENGRGNFPPRFSGLQFPNYSSELNVNALELDDSALYLCASSLFSEQFFGPGTRLTVL.

The chain combines TRBV5-1 with TRBJ2-5. The CDR3 extends over 14 amino acids. Germline CDR1 is SGHRS and CDR2 is YFSETQ. The CDR3 region is CASSWFYSQETQYF. The entire variable domain, with the rest obtained from reference TRBV5-1 and TRBJ2-5, is as follows: KAGVTQTPRYLIKTRGQQVTLSCSPISGHRSVSWYQQTPGQGLQFLFEYFSETQRNKGNFPGRFSGRQFSNSRSEMNVSTLELGDSALYLCASSWFYSQETQYFGPGTRLLVL.

This chain links TRBV12-3 or TRBV12-4 with TRBJ1-2; TCRdb calls TRBD1, which cannot be checked without DNA. The length of the CDR3 is 13 residues. The CDR3 is CASSLLDSYGYTF.

This sequence joins TRBV5-6 and TRBJ2-4; absent DNA, TCRdb's TRBD1 call cannot be checked. Per germline, CDR1 SGHDT and CDR2 YYEEEE. The CDR3 totals 15 residues. CDR3: CASSRTALAKNIQYF.

J is TRBJ1-6 and V is TRBV28; the TCRdb D gene call, TRBD1, has no DNA to confirm it. Germline V CDR1 and CDR2: MDHEN, SYDVKM. CDR3 length: 15 residues. This CDR3 reads CASSARGGGNSPLHF.

This rearrangement joins TRBV5-4 to TRBJ2-3; TCRdb selects TRBD2, and the lack of DNA leaves this call unchecked. Germline V lookup: CDR1 SGHNT, CDR2 YYREEE (reference sequence). The CDR3 totals 14 residues. The CDR3: CASSTGLAGGTQYF.

V usage is TRBV7-9 and J usage is TRBJ1-1. The CDR3 covers 14 residues. Germline V lookup: CDR1 SEHNR, CDR2 FQNEAQ (reference sequence). CDR3 loop: CASSLGAGGTEAFF.

V usage is TRBV5-5 and J usage is TRBJ1-5. The CDR3 runs 12 residues. The germline V gene encodes CDR1 SGHKS and CDR2 YYEKEE (reference sequence). The CDR3 here is CASSPIGQPQHF.